These 18 T cell receptor beta chains were all obtained from the same sample, sequenced in a study of T cells in Graves' hyperthyroidism and ophthalmopathy. RNA transcripts provided the source from which TCR beta CDR3 regions were amplified. HTBI primers were the set used in a first-round RT-PCR of the TCR CDR3. TCRdb used MiXCR to reprocess the multiplex PCR reads, holding one entry per CDR3 protein. The sample shows some 200,000 distinct CDR3 sequences, approximately 17% of them seen only once. The specimen was blood. The receptors shown here come from a man in his forties or fifties with Graves' hyperthyroidism.

This clonotype is medium-sized within its sample. V usage is TRBV3-1 and J usage is TRBJ2-5, with 7 bases lining up with TRBD2. The J segment lost 1 base and the V segment lost 1 base, leaving 12 bases of the junction unmatched. Germline V gives CDR1 LGHDT, CDR2 YNNKEL (reference sequence). This CDR3 region has 18 residues. DNA of the CDR3: TGTGCCAGCAGCCAAGGAATCGCAGGCCTAGCGGTCCAAGAGACCCAGTACTTC. It yields the protein CASSQGIAGLAVQETQYF.

The rearrangement joins TRBV11-1 to TRBJ2-1; TRBD1 agrees at 7 bases. From germline, CDR1 is SGHAT and CDR2 FQDESV (reference sequence). Trimming took 1 base from V and 6 from J; bases not matched to a gene: 15. The CDR3 is made up of 18 amino acids. The CDR3 DNA sequence: TGTGCCAGCAGCTTAGGGTTGAGGCTCCGGGACAGTTCCAATGAGCAGTTCTTC. It yields the protein CASSLGLRLRDSSNEQFF.

The table lists this clonotype with many counts. The chain carries TRBV20-1 and TRBJ1-1; D ambiguous. The CDR3 loop spans 14 amino acids. With 3 bases removed from V and 0 bases from J, the gap between germline ends came to 11 bases. Looked up from germline, CDR1 is DFQATT and CDR2 is SNEGSKA (reference sequence). The CDR3 DNA reads as TGCAGTGCTAGGGCTCCTGCCATGAACACTGAAGCTTTCTTT. This gives the protein CSARAPAMNTEAFF.

About this clonotype: Possible read error: a much larger clone is one base away. This chain connects TRBV12-5 to TRBJ2-7; a weak D match, TRBD1 (6 bases). Germline CDR1 LGHNT, CDR2 FRNRAP. V was cut by 4 bases and J by 5 bases, with 12 bases left in between. CDR3 length: 13 amino acids. The CDR3 protein is CASGSPPGDEQYF. The CDR3 nucleotides read TGTGCTAGTGGTTCACCCCCAGGGGACGAGCAGTACTTC.

This clonotype was counted many times. The chain combines TRBV2 with TRBJ2-1, with 10 positions matching TRBD2. J was trimmed by 6 bases and V by 11 bases; bases with no gene match: 10. The length of the CDR3 is 14 residues. Germline V gene data show CDR1 as SNHLY and CDR2 as FYNNEI. The CDR3 spells CAGGRLAGVNEQFF. The CDR3 DNA reads as TGTGCCGGTGGACGTCTAGCGGGAGTCAATGAGCAGTTCTTC. Full variable domain (rest looked up from reference TRBV2 and TRBJ2-1): EPEVTQTPSHQVTQMGQEVILRCVPISNHLYFYWYRQILGQKVEFLVSFYNNEISEKSEIFDDQFSVERPDGSNFTLKIRSTKLEDSAMYFCAGGRLAGVNEQFFGPGTRLTVL.

The chain joins TRBV5-1 to TRBJ1-1; no firm D call. Trimming took off 0 bases at V and 0 bases at J, with 9 bases between the two ends. The germline CDR1 and CDR2 sequences are SGHRS and YFSETQ. CDR3 length equals 15 residues. DNA of the CDR3: TGCGCCAGCAGCTTGGGGTCCAGAATGAACACTGAAGCTTTCTTT. It yields the protein CASSLGSRMNTEAFF.

This clonotype was seen only a few times. V gene TRBV15 combines with J gene TRBJ2-5; D is uncertain. The V gene lost 0 bases and the J gene lost 2 bases, with 7 bases spanning the gap. Germline V CDR1 and CDR2: LNHNV, YYDKDF (reference sequence). The CDR3 runs 14 residues. CDR3 DNA sequence: TGTGCCACCAGCAGAGAACGGAATCAAGAGACCCAGTACTTC. Protein sequence: CATSRERNQETQYF. Supplemented by reference TRBV15 and TRBJ2-5, the full variable domain reads DAMVIQNPRYQVTQFGKPVTLSCSQTLNHNVMYWYQQKSSQAPKLLFHYYDKDFNNEADTPDNFQSRRPNTSFCFLDIRSPGLGDTAMYLCATSRERNQETQYFGPGTRLLVL.

The rearrangement joins TRBV19 to TRBJ2-5, with 12 bases that match TRBD1. The CDR3 spans 13 residues. V dropped 3 bases and J dropped 11; count of bases not matched to a gene: 4. Germline V gives CDR1 LNHDA, CDR2 SQIVND (reference sequence). The CDR3 reads CASSILGQGAQYF. The CDR3 DNA reads as TGTGCCAGTAGTATTCTGGGACAGGGGGCTCAGTACTTC.

Note on this clonotype: A read error may be the cause here, since a much bigger clone is one base away. The chain carries TRBV5-1 and TRBJ2-3; no reliable D call. This CDR3 comprises 14 residues. Per germline, CDR1 SGHRS and CDR2 YFSETQ. The CDR3 spells CAGSSLDGPDTQYF. The CDR3 DNA reads TGCGCCGGCAGCTCCCTCGACGGCCCAGATACGCAGTATTTT.

This clonotype was seen a few times. The chain uses TRBV4-3 and TRBJ2-2; TRBD1 might be the D (5 bases). Germline assignment: CDR1 LGHNA and CDR2 YSLEER. CDR3 length: 16 residues. Deletions cut 0 bases from V and 1 base from J, with 9 bases between. In DNA form, the CDR3 reads TGCGCCAGCAGCCAAGATCCCCAGGGGAACACCGGGGAGCTGTTTTTT. This encodes CASSQDPQGNTGELFF.

At least ten counts were recorded for this clonotype. The chain joins TRBV3-1 to TRBJ2-1; unclear D gene. Germline-derived CDR1 and CDR2 are LGHDT and YNNKEL (reference sequence). V was shortened by 4 bases and J by 8 bases, with 9 bases between the two germline ends. This CDR3 region has 12 residues. In nucleotides, the CDR3 is TGTGCCAGCAGCCTCTTAGGCGATGAGCAGTTCTTC. Encoded protein: CASSLLGDEQFF.

In DNA form, the CDR3 reads TGTGCCAGCAGCTTCGAGCGCAATCAGCCCCAGCATTTT. Its protein product is CASSFERNQPQHF. The rearrangement uses TRBV7-2 and TRBJ1-5; D remains unclear. This CDR3 comprises 13 residues. Trimming took off 3 bases at V and 2 bases at J, with 5 bases between the two ends. CDR1 and CDR2 from the germline V gene are SGHTA and FQGNSA.

This clonotype showed up just a few times. This chain uses TRBV6-5 with TRBJ1-3; no definite D call. This CDR3 has 14 amino acids. The ends were cut back, 0 bases at V and 2 bases at J, with 5 bases in the middle. The V gene's germline CDR1 is MNHEY and CDR2 SVGAGI. This CDR3 reads CASSYSPAGNTIYF. Written as DNA, the CDR3 is TGTGCCAGCAGTTACTCGCCAGCTGGAAACACCATATATTTT.

In its sample, this clonotype was seen a few times. A read error may be the cause here, since a much bigger clone is one base away. No conserved phenylalanine or tryptophan is present at the end of the CDR3, so a read error is the likely explanation. V is TRBV2 and J is TRBJ1-1; a weak D match, TRBD1 (5 bases). This CDR3 comprises 13 residues. Trimming took 4 bases from V and 1 from J, leaving 7 bases between them. CDR1 SNHLY and CDR2 FYNNEI come from the germline V gene. CDR3 sequence reads: CASSGGANTEAFL. CDR3 DNA: TGTGCCAGCAGTGGCGGGGCGAACACTGAAGCTTTCCTT.

The rearrangement joins TRBV18 to TRBJ2-6; the D is unclear. The ends were cut back, 0 bases at V and 0 bases at J, with 0 bases in the middle. This CDR3 contains 14 residues. Germline loops: CDR1 KGHSH, CDR2 LQKENI. The CDR3 reads CASSPPSGANVLTF. In DNA, the CDR3 is TGTGCCAGCTCACCACCCTCTGGGGCCAACGTCCTGACTTTC.

This clonotype was counted a few times. V usage is TRBV4-3 and J usage is TRBJ1-1; possibly TRBD1 for D (6 bases). Trimming removed 0 bases at V and 11 bases at J, with 19 bases between. Germline loops: CDR1 LGHNA, CDR2 YSLEER. The CDR3 has 15 residues. The CDR3 DNA reads TGCGCCAGCAGCCAAGATCAAGGGGGGGGGAGAGAGGCTTTCTTT. Its protein product is CASSQDQGGGREAFF.

The chain has TRBV20-1 and TRBJ1-2; tentatively, D is TRBD1 (5 bases). The germline V and J ends were trimmed by 3 bases and 2 bases, with 19 bases remaining between them. The CDR3 has 16 residues. Per germline, CDR1 DFQATT and CDR2 SNEGSKA (reference sequence). CDR3 DNA sequence: TGCAGTGCTAGGGCCCTGGACGGGACTCGGAACTATGGCTACACCTTC. Protein sequence: CSARALDGTRNYGYTF.

The chain recombines TRBV12-3 or TRBV12-4 with TRBJ2-1; the match to TRBD2 covers 10 bases. V was pared by 6 bases and J by 7 bases, with 6 bases of the junction left unmatched. The length of the CDR3 is 14 residues. CDR3 bases: TGTGCCAGCAGGTCTAGCGGGAGCAGGAATGAGCAGTTCTTC. Translation gives CASRSSGSRNEQFF.